These T cell receptor beta chains were read from a single sample in a study of early T cells in non-severe SARS-CoV-2 infection. From the 5' RACE reads, TCRdb called clonotypes with MiXCR, one entry per CDR3 protein. Altogether more than 65,000 distinct CDR3 sequences are present, approximately 13% being singletons, with the ten largest covering approximately 5.2%. Sequencing input: whole blood. Receptors originate from an adult who was a healthcare worker with PCR-confirmed SARS-CoV-2 infection or an uninfected control (not recorded which). The CDR3 runs from the conserved cysteine through the conserved F or W. The order of the fields is CDR3 protein, CDR3 DNA, J gene, V gene, D gene, clone size. A D gene is named only where the DNA matches it firmly. The listing skips clone size in some rows; elsewhere it reads once, few, many or a size class.

CATGAGYETQYF TGTGCCACAGGGGCAGGGTATGAGACCCAGTACTTC TRBJ2-5 TRBV12-3/TRBV12-4 . few
CASSQEGDKNIQYF TGTGCCAGCAGCCAAGAAGGGGACAAAAACATTCAGTACTTC TRBJ2-4 TRBV3-1 . many
CASSFQVGQDTQYF TGCGCCAGCAGCTTCCAGGTTGGGCAAGATACGCAGTATTTT TRBJ2-3 TRBV5-1 . many
CASSVGVSGLQYF TGTGCCAGCAGCGTCGGGGTTAGCGGTTTGCAGTACTTC TRBJ2-7 TRBV9 . few
CASSLRVAGATDTQYF TGTGCCAGCAGCTTAAGGGTAGCGGGGGCAACAGATACGCAGTATTTT TRBJ2-3 TRBV7-2 TRBD2 many
CASSVAGQGNSYGYTF TGTGCCAGCAGCGTAGCGGGACAGGGAAACTCCTATGGCTACACCTTC TRBJ1-2 TRBV9 TRBD1 many
CSVPAGGEETQYF TGCAGCGTTCCCGCGGGGGGCGAAGAGACCCAGTACTTC TRBJ2-5 TRBV29-1 TRBD2 few
CASSQAGTANTEAFF TGTGCCAGCAGCCAAGCGGGGACAGCGAACACTGAAGCTTTCTTT TRBJ1-1 TRBV16 TRBD1 .
CASSPTQGLHEQFF TGCGCCAGCAGCCCCACACAGGGCTTGCATGAGCAGTTCTTC TRBJ2-1 TRBV5-1 . many
CASSFSSYTEQYF TGCGCCAGCAGCTTCTCGTCTTATACCGAGCAGTACTTC TRBJ2-7 TRBV5-1 . many
CASSFRLAGRTDTQYF TGTGCCAGCAGCTTTCGACTAGCGGGGCGCACAGATACGCAGTATTTT TRBJ2-3 TRBV3-1 TRBD2 .
CASSFLDHYEQYF TGTGCCAGCAGTTTTCTGGACCACTACGAGCAGTACTTC TRBJ2-7 TRBV27 . .
CSVGNTGELFF TGCAGCGTTGGAAACACCGGGGAGCTGTTTTTT TRBJ2-2 TRBV29-1 . .
CASRISGGAYEQYF TGTGCCAGCAGAATTAGCGGAGGGGCGTACGAGCAGTACTTC TRBJ2-7 TRBV6-2/TRBV6-3 . many
CATSDPRGTGSVYTF TGTGCCACCAGTGATCCCCGCGGGACAGGGTCCGTCTACACCTTC TRBJ1-2 TRBV24-1 TRBD1 few
CASSLERTGYKRNGYTF TGTGCCAGCAGCTTAGAGAGGACAGGGTATAAACGGAATGGCTACACCTTC TRBJ1-2 TRBV7-6 TRBD1 many
CASRSPTTNEKLFF TGTGCCAGTAGATCACCCACAACTAATGAAAAACTGTTTTTT TRBJ1-4 TRBV19 . few
CASSPAGDNFGTQYF TGTGCCAGCTCACCAGCGGGAGACAATTTTGGGACGCAGTATTTT TRBJ2-3 TRBV18 TRBD2 .
CASSPGGQPFSGANVLTF TGTGCCAGCAGTCCCGGGGGGCAGCCGTTCTCTGGGGCCAACGTCCTGACTTTC TRBJ2-6 TRBV6-5 . many
CSVEEGTRYNEQFF TGCAGCGTTGAAGAAGGGACTAGATACAATGAGCAGTTCTTC TRBJ2-1 TRBV29-1 TRBD2 many
CASMNTEAFF TGTGCCAGCATGAACACTGAAGCTTTCTTT TRBJ1-1 TRBV6-1 . many
CASSLLSGGIDTQYF TGTGCCAGCAGTTTATTGAGCGGGGGGATCGATACGCAGTATTTT TRBJ2-3 TRBV12-3/TRBV12-4 TRBD2 .
CASSYPDRLNYGYTF TGTGCCAGCAGTTACCCAGACAGACTTAACTATGGCTACACCTTC TRBJ1-2 TRBV6-2/TRBV6-3 . few
CASSQDRIAQYF TGTGCCAGCAGCCAAGACCGAATCGCGCAGTATTTT TRBJ2-3 TRBV14 . few
CASSQAARGIYEQYF TGCGCCAGCAGCCAGGCGGCCCGGGGAATCTACGAGCAGTACTTC TRBJ2-7 TRBV4-3 . few
CASSLGESVRQPQHF TGTGCCAGCAGCTTGGGAGAATCCGTACGACAGCCCCAGCATTTT TRBJ1-5 TRBV11-2 . many
CASSISKGNTQYF TGTGCCAGCAGCATATCCAAAGGGAATACGCAGTATTTT TRBJ2-3 TRBV21-1 . .
CASRGLAIIETQYF TGCGCCAGCAGGGGACTAGCGATCATAGAGACCCAGTACTTC TRBJ2-5 TRBV5-1 TRBD2 few
CATSRGMYHGAGETQYF TGTGCCACCAGCAGAGGCATGTACCACGGGGCTGGCGAGACCCAGTACTTC TRBJ2-5 TRBV15 . many
CASSAKGQLNEKLFF TGCGCCAGCAGCGCTAAGGGACAGCTTAATGAAAAACTGTTTTTT TRBJ1-4 TRBV5-1 TRBD1 .
CSVAGQGGSTDTQYF TGCAGCGTGGCCGGACAGGGAGGTAGCACAGATACGCAGTATTTT TRBJ2-3 TRBV29-1 TRBD1 .
CSVDVSYEQYF TGCAGCGTTGACGTTTCCTACGAGCAGTACTTC TRBJ2-7 TRBV29-1 . few
CSVQGAENLSVF TGCAGCGTGCAGGGGGCGGAAAACTTATCTGTCTTC TRBJ2-1 TRBV29-1 TRBD1 few
CSVGLAGDYNEQFF TGCAGCGTTGGATTAGCGGGAGACTACAATGAGCAGTTCTTC TRBJ2-1 TRBV29-1 TRBD2 many
CSATYHGGYEQYF TGCAGTGCTACCTATCACGGGGGCTACGAGCAGTACTTC TRBJ2-7 TRBV20-1 . few
CASSQVDMGFLSGNTIYF TGCGCCAGCAGCCAGGTGGATATGGGCTTCCTCTCTGGAAACACCATATATTTT TRBJ1-3 TRBV4-1 . few
CASSNLRAQYF TGCGCCAGCAGCAACCTCCGGGCCCAGTACTTC TRBJ2-7 TRBV5-1 . few
CASSSGQRAQYF TGTGCCAGCAGCTCGGGACAGAGAGCGCAGTATTTT TRBJ2-3 TRBV7-3 TRBD1 .
CASSVDGLTGAVKTQYF TGTGCCAGCAGCGTAGATGGCCTGACAGGGGCCGTTAAGACCCAGTACTTC TRBJ2-5 TRBV9 TRBD1 many
CASSRGRNSPLHF TGTGCCAGCAGTCGGGGGAGGAATTCACCCCTCCACTTT TRBJ1-6 TRBV6-5 . .
CASSRQVSGANVLTF TGTGCCAGCAGTCGACAGGTTTCTGGGGCCAACGTCCTGACTTTC TRBJ2-6 TRBV7-3 . many
CAISESYNRNYEQYF TGTGCCATCAGTGAGTCTTATAACAGAAACTACGAGCAGTACTTC TRBJ2-7 TRBV10-3 . .
CASSPRTGKGEKLFF TGTGCCAGCAGCCCGAGGACAGGGAAAGGCGAAAAACTGTTTTTT TRBJ1-4 TRBV7-6 TRBD1 .
CSARDPTEYGYTF TGCAGTGCTAGAGATCCGACAGAATATGGCTACACCTTC TRBJ1-2 TRBV20-1 . many
CASSFGTGKVF TGTGCCAGCAGCTTTGGGACAGGGAAAGTTTTT TRBJ1-4 TRBV5-6 TRBD1 few
CASSEFGLATDTQYF TGTGCCAGCAGTGAATTTGGGCTAGCGACAGATACGCAGTATTTT TRBJ2-3 TRBV6-1 . many
CASSPGTVRYNSPLHF TGTGCCAGTTCCCCGGGGACAGTCCGCTATAATTCACCCCTCCACTTT TRBJ1-6 TRBV6-1 TRBD1 many
CASSSSLGSYNEQFF TGTGCCAGCAGCTCCTCCTTGGGCTCCTACAATGAGCAGTTCTTC TRBJ2-1 TRBV7-3 . .
CACLRGEKLFF TGTGCCTGCCTGCGGGGTGAAAAACTGTTTTTT TRBJ1-4 TRBV30 . many
CASSPMGSGANVLTF TGTGCCAGCTCACCAATGGGGTCTGGGGCCAACGTCCTGACTTTC TRBJ2-6 TRBV18 . many